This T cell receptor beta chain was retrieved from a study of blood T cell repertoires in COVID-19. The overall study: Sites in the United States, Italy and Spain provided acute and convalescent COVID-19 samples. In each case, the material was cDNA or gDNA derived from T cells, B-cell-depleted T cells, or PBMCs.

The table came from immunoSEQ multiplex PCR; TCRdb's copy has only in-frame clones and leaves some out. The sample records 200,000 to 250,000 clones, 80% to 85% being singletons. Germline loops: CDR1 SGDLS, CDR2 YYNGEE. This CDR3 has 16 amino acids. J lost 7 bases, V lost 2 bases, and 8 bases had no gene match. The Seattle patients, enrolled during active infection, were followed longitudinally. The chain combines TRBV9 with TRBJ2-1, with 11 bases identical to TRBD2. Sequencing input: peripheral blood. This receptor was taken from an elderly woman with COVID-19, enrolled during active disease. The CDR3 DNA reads TGTGCCAGCAGCGTCAGACCGACTAGCGGGACTAATGAGCAGTTCTTC. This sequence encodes CASSVRPTSGTNEQFF.